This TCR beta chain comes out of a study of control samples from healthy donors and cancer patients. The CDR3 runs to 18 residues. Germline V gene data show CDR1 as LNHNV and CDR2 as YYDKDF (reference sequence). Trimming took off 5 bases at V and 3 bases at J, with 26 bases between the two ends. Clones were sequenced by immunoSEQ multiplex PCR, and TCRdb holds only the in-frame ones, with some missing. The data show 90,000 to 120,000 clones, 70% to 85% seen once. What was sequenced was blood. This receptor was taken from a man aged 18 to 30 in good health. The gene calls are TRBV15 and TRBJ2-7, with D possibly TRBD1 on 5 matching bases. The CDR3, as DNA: TGTGCCACCAGCGCGGAAGGGGTCGGCATAGGCCCTCTCTACGAGCAGTACTTC. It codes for CATSAEGVGIGPLYEQYF. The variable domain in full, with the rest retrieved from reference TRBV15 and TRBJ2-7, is DAMVIQNPRYQVTQFGKPVTLSCSQTLNHNVMYWYQQKSSQAPKLLFHYYDKDFNNEADTPDNFQSRRPNTSFCFLDIRSPGLGDTAMYLCATSAEGVGIGPLYEQYFGPGTRLTVT.